This T cell receptor beta chain derives from a study of cytomegalovirus exposure and HLA in healthy donors. Study-level findings and limits: V- and J-gene trimming of TCR beta was linked (in a later analysis) to a missense DCLRE1C variant.

The V gene's germline CDR1 is MNHNS and CDR2 SASEGT. The CDR3 contains 16 residues. The V and J ends lost 0 bases and 6 bases, in that order; junction bases with no gene match: 9. The study ran its PCR with 60 Vbeta and 13 Jbeta primers. Sequencing was performed with immunoSEQ multiplex PCR; in TCRdb, only in-frame clones are kept and a portion is missing. The profile shows 95,000 to 110,000 clones, 77% of them singletons. With respect to this clone: Its antigen is not known.

The chain is built from TRBV6-1 and TRBJ2-7; TRBD2 agrees at 9 bases. The clonotype originates from a male donor in good health and CMV-seronegative. Material: PBMCs. CDR3 residues: CASSEALLAGSGEQYF. The CDR3 DNA follows: TGTGCCAGCAGTGAAGCTTTGCTAGCGGGATCCGGCGAGCAGTACTTC.